Listed here are 26 T cell receptor beta chains from one sample, sequenced in a study of T cells in women clearing cervical HPV infection. Sequenced by immunoSEQ multiplex PCR; TCRdb stores in-frame clones only, minus some. The sample has 20,000 to 25,000 clones. Specimen: blood buffy coat. These receptors came from a woman aged 18 to 75 with a cervical HPV16 infection that either progressed to CIN3+ or cleared (not recorded which).

CDR3 DNA (partial): TGTGCCTGGAACTTGCGGCAAGAGACC. Its protein product is CAWNLRQET. The CDR3 as a whole reads CAWNLRQETQYF. The V call is TRBV30, the J call TRBJ2-5, with no clear D. The CDR3 is cut off 3 residues early in the read; its end comes from the germline J gene. The CDR3 sequence is 12 residues long. Trimming pared 4 bases from V and 2 bases from J, leaving 8 bases between. The germline CDR1 and CDR2 sequences are GTSNPN and SVGIG (reference sequence).

With regard to this clone: The CDR3 goes on 3 residues after the read ends, and that part is filled in from the germline J gene. The chain uses TRBV6-1 and TRBJ1-6, with D possibly being TRBD1 (6 bases). CDR3 length: 16 amino acids. Trimming removed 4 bases at V and 5 bases at J, with 15 bases between. Germline V gene data show CDR1 as MNHNS and CDR2 as SASEGT. The CDR3 DNA, read in part, is TGTGCCAGCAGTGCTCGCTCGGACAGAAATAATTCACCC. It specifies CASSARSDRNNSP. The CDR3 reads in full as CASSARSDRNNSPLHF.

Worth noting for this clone: The sequenced fragment ends 3 residues before the CDR3 boundary, so the rest is inferred from the germline J gene. This chain joins TRBV28 and TRBJ2-7, with D unresolved. Germline V CDR1 and CDR2: MDHEN, SYDVKM. V gave up 8 bases and J gave up 0 bases, with 17 bases separating them. The CDR3 extends over 15 amino acids. The CDR3: CASRNPGPLSYEQYF. CDR3 bases read: TGTGCCAGCCGGAATCCTGGGCCGCTCTCCTACGAG.

On this clone itself: The DNA ends 3 residues before the CDR3 does, and the rest of the CDR3 is filled in from the germline J gene. V is TRBV5-5 and J is TRBJ2-7, with 9 bases matching TRBD1. V dropped 3 bases and J dropped 3; count of bases not matched to a gene: 7. The CDR3 loop spans 15 amino acids. Germline V gene data show CDR1 as SGHKS and CDR2 as YYEKEE (reference sequence). CDR3 bases read: TGTGCCAGCAGCTCCAGTTGGACAGGGGTCTACGAG. Encoded protein: CASSSSWTGVYE. The full CDR3 is CASSSSWTGVYEQYF.

As regards this clone: The read is 3 residues too short to cover the CDR3 end, so that end is filled in from the germline J gene. The V and J genes are TRBV18 and TRBJ1-6; 8 bases are shared with TRBD1. The CDR3 extends over 14 amino acids. CDR1 KGHSH and CDR2 LQKENI come from the germline V gene. The V gene end was trimmed by 5 bases and the J gene end by 9 bases; junction bases not matched to a gene: 6. CDR3: CASSASTGGSPLHF. CDR3 DNA (partial): TGTGCCAGCTCAGCATCCACAGGGGGTTCACCC.

In regard to this clone: The read gets to within 3 residues of the CDR3 end, and the germline J gene fills in the rest. This chain links TRBV7-8 with TRBJ2-7; 9 bases match TRBD1. V lost 5 bases, J lost 4 bases, and 6 bases stayed unmatched. This CDR3 comprises 14 residues. Germline loops: CDR1 SGHVS, CDR2 FQNEAQ. CDR3 DNA, as far as it was read: TGTGCCAGCAGCCCCACTGACAGGGGGTACGAG. Translated: CASSPTDRGYE. The full CDR3 protein is CASSPTDRGYEQYF.

A note on this clone: From the germline J gene comes the end of the CDR3, since the read stops 3 residues before it. This rearrangement joins TRBV19 to TRBJ1-5, with 7 bases matching TRBD1. The germline gives CDR1 LNHDA, CDR2 SQIVND (reference sequence). This CDR3 spans 15 amino acids. J was trimmed by 5 bases and V by 5 bases; bases with no gene match: 9. CDR3 amino acids: CASSSLQGSYQPQHF. CDR3 DNA, as far as it was read: TGTGCCAGTAGTTCACTACAGGGGTCTTATCAGCCC.

Incomplete CDR3 DNA: TGTGCCAGCAGTTTCGATGGGACAGGTTATGATGGC. Residues: CASSFDGTGYDG. The whole CDR3 protein reads CASSFDGTGYDGYTF. This chain uses TRBV28 with TRBJ1-2; 8 bases map to TRBD1. The read terminates 3 residues before the CDR3 end, so the remaining end is supplied by the germline J gene. CDR3 length equals 15 residues. Per the germline V gene, CDR1 is MDHEN and CDR2 is SYDVKM. J gave up 6 bases and V 3 bases, and 9 bases lay outside the gene matches.

Details on this clone: Relative to the germline gene, one junction end is altered; a read error may explain this. The read comes to an end 3 residues before the CDR3 does, leaving the germline J gene to fill in the end. The chain combines TRBV5-1 with TRBJ1-2; a weak D match, TRBD1 (5 bases). Germline lookup yields CDR1 SGHRS and CDR2 YFSETQ. The CDR3 runs 15 residues. The DNA read from the CDR3 is TGCGCCGGCAGCTTCGAGGGGCAGGCCCACTATGGC. Its protein product is CAGSFEGQAHYG. The entire CDR3 protein is CAGSFEGQAHYGYTF.

Turning to this clone: The observed sequence ends 3 residues before the CDR3 terminus, with the missing tail filled in from the germline J gene. V is TRBV7-2 and J is TRBJ2-1; the match to TRBD2 covers 7 bases. The CDR3 spans 15 residues. Germline V gives CDR1 SGHTA, CDR2 FQGNSA. The trim removed 5 bases at V and 2 bases at J, leaving 6 bases unmatched. The CDR3 loop is CASSAGLGAYNEQFF. The CDR3 bases that were read are TGTGCCAGCAGCGCCGGACTAGGAGCCTACAATGAG.

A note on this clone: The CDR3 end is not reached by the read, which stops 3 residues before it; the germline J gene fills it in. Other DNA sequences of this sample code for an identical CDR3. This sequence joins TRBV29-1 and TRBJ1-2; D possibly corresponds to TRBD1 (5 bases). The length of the CDR3 is 16 residues. Germline V CDR1 and CDR2: SQVTM, ANQGSEA. The V gene lost 5 bases and the J gene lost 4 bases, with 23 bases spanning the gap. CDR3: CSVRSQGMKGLYGYTF. The sequenced part of the CDR3 DNA is TGCAGCGTTAGGAGTCAGGGAATGAAGGGGCTCTATGGC.

With respect to this clone: The CDR3 goes on 3 residues after the read ends, and that part is filled in from the germline J gene. The rearrangement joins TRBV29-1 to TRBJ2-3, with 10 bases identical to TRBD1. The germline V gene has CDR1 SQVTM and CDR2 ANQGSEA. This CDR3 has 13 amino acids. The CDR3 region is CSVRQGAGETQYF. CDR3 DNA (partial): TGCAGCGTCCGACAGGGGGCTGGGGAGACG.

Regarding this clone: The sequence runs out 3 residues before the end of the CDR3; the remainder is reconstructed from the germline J gene. V is TRBV19 and J is TRBJ2-1; TRBD2 aligns across 13 bases. The ends lost 5 bases at V and 8 bases at J; junction bases unmatched: 12. The germline V gene has CDR1 LNHDA and CDR2 SQIVND (reference sequence). The CDR3 covers 17 residues. The chain's CDR3 is CASSSRTSGSISDEQFF. The covered CDR3 bases are TGTGCCAGTAGTTCACGGACTAGCGGGAGTATTAGCGATGAG.

Regarding this clone: The CDR3 end lies 3 residues beyond the end of the read and is filled in from the germline J gene. The chain couples TRBV20-1 to TRBJ1-2, with 12 bases identical to TRBD1. Looked up from germline, CDR1 is DFQATT and CDR2 is SNEGSKA (reference sequence). The ends lost 3 bases at V and 2 bases at J; junction bases unmatched: 13. The CDR3 has 18 amino acids. CDR3 bases read: TGCAGTGCTAGCACTCCAGGGACAGGGGGCGCGGGGAACTATGGC. Translated, it gives CSASTPGTGGAGNYG. The entire CDR3 is CSASTPGTGGAGNYGYTF.

On this clone: The CDR3 end lies 3 residues beyond the end of the read and is filled in from the germline J gene. The V and J genes are TRBV10-3 and TRBJ2-1, with TRBD2 matching 9 bases. The CDR3 is 15 amino acids. V was pared by 3 bases and J by 3 bases, with 3 bases of the junction left unmatched. Germline V gives CDR1 ENHRY, CDR2 SYGVKD. The CDR3 loop reads CAISDSGSIYNEQFF. Partial CDR3 DNA: TGTGCCATCAGTGATAGCGGGAGCATCTACAATGAG.

Worth noting for this clone: Read sequence stops 3 residues before the CDR3 end, and the germline J gene provides the missing end. The chain joins TRBV11-3 to TRBJ2-1; the match to TRBD1 covers 9 bases. CDR3 length: 15 amino acids. V lost 1 base and J lost 8; bases outside the gene matches: 6. Germline V CDR1 and CDR2: SGHNT, YENEEA. The CDR3 protein is CASSLAGQGVDEQFF. Partial CDR3 DNA: TGTGCCAGCAGCTTAGCGGGACAGGGTGTCGATGAG.

A word on this clone: The CDR3 extends 3 residues past the end of the read, so its final part is completed from the germline J gene. This chain links TRBV20-1 with TRBJ2-1, with no clear D. Germline-derived CDR1 and CDR2 are DFQATT and SNEGSKA (reference sequence). Trimming cost V 1 base and J 2 bases, with 9 bases left between them. The CDR3 covers 14 residues. CDR3 region: CSARVSAAYNEQFF. The CDR3 DNA, read in part, is TGCAGTGCTAGAGTGTCCGCGGCCTACAATGAG.

Concerning this clone: The CDR3 is cut off 3 residues early in the read; its end comes from the germline J gene. The chain carries TRBV18 and TRBJ1-5; a weak D match, TRBD1 (6 bases). V was clipped by 3 bases and J by 2 bases, with 11 bases between them. The CDR3 is 15 amino acids. Looked up from germline, CDR1 is KGHSH and CDR2 is LQKENI. The sequenced part of the CDR3 DNA is TGTGCCAGCTCACCTTCCAGGGGTGGCAATCAGCCC. It specifies CASSPSRGGNQP. The full CDR3 protein is CASSPSRGGNQPQHF. Drawing the rest from reference TRBV18 and TRBJ1-5, the complete variable domain is NAGVMQNPRHLVRRRGQEARLRCSPMKGHSHVYWYRQLPEEGLKFMVYLQKENIIDESGMPKERFSAEFPKEGPSILRIQQVVRGDSAAYFCASSPSRGGNQPQHFGDGTRLSIL.

Of note for this clone: The read comes to an end 3 residues before the CDR3 does, leaving the germline J gene to fill in the end. V gene TRBV18 combines with J gene TRBJ1-2; D might be TRBD1 (5 bases). The CDR3 is made up of 16 amino acids. V lost 3 bases to trimming and J lost 0 bases, with 14 bases between them. Germline assignment: CDR1 KGHSH and CDR2 LQKENI. This CDR3 is CASSPKGVPANYGYTF. CDR3 bases read: TGTGCCAGCTCACCCAAAGGGGTCCCAGCTAACTATGGC.

As for this clone: The CDR3 extends 3 residues past the end of the read, so its final part is completed from the germline J gene. This rearrangement joins TRBV20-1 to TRBJ1-1; D may be TRBD1 (5 bases). CDR1 and CDR2 from the germline V gene are DFQATT and SNEGSKA (reference sequence). V was trimmed by 5 bases and J by 1 base, leaving 11 bases between them. The CDR3 consists of 13 residues. CDR3 sequence reads: CSAPRQQNTEAFF. Incomplete CDR3 DNA: TGCAGTGCTCCCCGACAGCAGAACACTGAA.

Partial CDR3 DNA: TGTGCCAGTAGTATGGGGCGAAGGGGCTACGAG. It is translated as CASSMGRRGYE. The complete CDR3 protein is CASSMGRRGYEQYF. The chain carries TRBV19 and TRBJ2-7; tentatively, D is TRBD1 (5 bases). The read falls 3 residues short of the CDR3 end, and the missing part is taken from the germline J gene. CDR3 size: 14 residues. Germline V gene data show CDR1 as LNHDA and CDR2 as SQIVND (reference sequence). Trimming took 3 bases from V and 3 from J, leaving 12 bases between them.

Concerning this clone itself: The read gets to within 3 residues of the CDR3 end, and the germline J gene fills in the rest. V gene TRBV2 combines with J gene TRBJ2-3; 8 bases map to TRBD2. Unmatched junction bases numbered 9, after V lost 10 bases and J lost 3 bases. CDR3 size: 14 residues. In germline, CDR1 is SNHLY, CDR2 FYNNEI. This CDR3 is CATISGAGTDTQYF. Incomplete CDR3 DNA: TGTGCCACAATTAGCGGGGCGGGTACAGATACG.

In regard to this clone: Coverage ceases 3 residues before the CDR3 finishes, and the germline J gene fills in the end. The chain has TRBV7-2 and TRBJ2-1, with 7 nucleotides matching TRBD2. CDR1 and CDR2 from the germline V gene are SGHTA and FQGNSA. This CDR3 spans 15 amino acids. V trimming: 6 bases; J trimming: 7 bases; junction bases outside the gene matches: 12. This chain's CDR3 is CASSWGTTRSNEQFF. The CDR3 DNA, read in part, is TGTGCCAGCAGTTGGGGGACTACTAGGTCGAATGAG.

This clone is medium-sized by frequency. The read ends 3 residues before the CDR3 terminus; that terminus is restored from the germline J gene. This rearrangement joins TRBV29-1 to TRBJ2-3, with 8 positions matching TRBD2. Germline V CDR1 and CDR2: SQVTM, ANQGSEA. V was pared by 6 bases and J by 6 bases, with 8 bases of the junction left unmatched. This CDR3 is built from 13 residues. The CDR3 DNA, read in part, is TGCAGCGTCTTTAGCGGGATGGGGGATACG. Protein product: CSVFSGMGDT. The full CDR3 reads CSVFSGMGDTQYF.

About this clone itself: The read ends 3 residues before the CDR3 terminus; that terminus is restored from the germline J gene. The V gene is TRBV7-9, the J gene TRBJ2-5, with a tentative D call TRBD1 (6 bases). Germline V gene sequence: CDR1 SEHNR, CDR2 FQNEAQ (reference sequence). V was cut by 5 bases and J by 7 bases, with 17 bases left in between. The CDR3 has 14 residues. Partial CDR3 DNA: TGTGCCAGCAGCCTCCGGACAGCCGTGGGGACC. It is translated as CASSLRTAVGT. The whole CDR3 reads CASSLRTAVGTQYF. The full variable domain, with the rest looked up from reference TRBV7-9 and TRBJ2-5, is DTGVSQNPRHKITKRGQNVTFRCDPISEHNRLYWYRQTLGQGPEFLTYFQNEAQLEKSRLLSDRFSAERPKGSFSTLEIQRTEQGDSAMYLCASSLRTAVGTQYFGPGTRLLVL.

Worth noting for this clone: The read terminates 3 residues before the CDR3 end, so the remaining end is supplied by the germline J gene. V is TRBV29-1 and J is TRBJ1-2; weak D call: TRBD1 (6 bases). Germline-derived CDR1 and CDR2 are SQVTM and ANQGSEA. This CDR3 comprises 13 residues. V lost 0 bases to trimming and J lost 7 bases, with 12 bases between them. The CDR3 protein is CSVEEGTLAGYTF. CDR3 DNA, as far as it was read: TGCAGCGTTGAAGAAGGGACATTGGCTGGC.